These 30 T cell receptor beta chains came from one sample sequenced in a study of OX40 agonist ivuxolimab in advanced cancers. Libraries were prepared by immunoSEQ multiplex PCR; TCRdb keeps only in-frame clonotypes and omits some of them. The repertoire includes tens of thousands of clones, 75% to 90% of them detected once, and about 11% sits in the top ten. Sample: CD4+ or CD8+ T cells sorted from blood, taken in a trial of the OX40 agonist ivuxolimab. These receptors came from an adult with an advanced solid tumor such as melanoma, head and neck, liver or kidney cancer.

V and J are TRBV7-9 and TRBJ1-1; 10 nucleotides line up with TRBD1. The CDR3 sequence is 14 residues long. With V trimmed by 5 bases and J by 6 bases, 6 bases remained unmatched. Germline-derived CDR1 and CDR2 are SEHNR and FQNEAQ (reference sequence). CDR3 sequence: CASSHGQGDSEAFF. The CDR3 bases are TGTGCCAGCAGCCACGGACAGGGGGATTCTGAAGCTTTCTTT.

The chain couples TRBV7-2 to TRBJ1-1; the D gene is possibly TRBD1 (5 bases). In germline, CDR1 is SGHTA, CDR2 FQGNSA. The V end lost 3 bases, the J end lost 0 bases, and 17 bases lay between the germline ends. CDR3 length equals 17 residues. The CDR3 coding sequence is TGTGCCAGCAGCTTTAGTATCATTGGGGCCATGAACACTGAAGCTTTCTTT. It encodes CASSFSIIGAMNTEAFF.

The chain links TRBV7-3 to TRBJ1-1, with TRBD1 as a possible D gene (6 bases). This CDR3 spans 17 amino acids. Trimming shortened V by 3 bases and J by 0 bases, and 17 bases separated the two germline ends. Germline values: CDR1 SGHTA, CDR2 FQGTGA. The CDR3 sequence is CASSFLGGPLMNTEAFF. CDR3 sequence (DNA): TGTGCCAGCAGCTTTCTGGGGGGCCCCCTTATGAACACTGAAGCTTTCTTT.

The chain couples TRBV4-3 to TRBJ1-5, with 7 bases identical to TRBD1. The CDR3 loop spans 15 amino acids. Per germline, CDR1 LGHNA and CDR2 YSLEER. Trimming at V came to 0 bases and at J to 7 bases, leaving 6 bases not matched to a gene. CDR3 coding DNA: TGCGCCAGCAGCCAAGAGTGGCAGGGGGAACAGCCCCAGCATTTT. Encoded protein: CASSQEWQGEQPQHF.

A few counts support this clone. The genes are TRBV27 and TRBJ1-1, with D unclear. The CDR3 spans 13 residues. Trimming took 2 bases from V and 1 from J, leaving 5 bases between them. Germline lookup yields CDR1 MNHEY and CDR2 SMNVEV (reference sequence). The CDR3 loop reads CASSLTENTEAFF. CDR3 nucleotides: TGTGCCAGCAGTTTAACAGAGAACACTGAAGCTTTCTTT.

CDR3 protein: CASSDGLAGATGELFF. The CDR3 region has the DNA TGTGCCAGCAGTGACGGACTAGCGGGGGCCACCGGGGAGCTGTTTTTT. The chain couples TRBV6-4 to TRBJ2-2; TRBD2 agrees at 13 bases. With 2 bases clipped from V and 4 bases from J, the junction kept 1 base outside the gene matches. Germline assignment: CDR1 MRHNA and CDR2 SNTAGT. The CDR3 runs to 16 residues.

This chain links TRBV9 with TRBJ2-2; D is perhaps TRBD1 or TRBD2 (5 bases each). The CDR3 length is 15 residues. Trimming stripped 3 bases from V and 0 bases from J, with 9 bases between. The germline V gene has CDR1 SGDLS and CDR2 YYNGEE. CDR3 bases: TGTGCCAGCAGCGCTAGGGGACCGAACACCGGGGAGCTGTTTTTT. Translation gives CASSARGPNTGELFF. Full variable domain (rest looked up from reference TRBV9 and TRBJ2-2): DSGVTQTPKHLITATGQRVTLRCSPRSGDLSVYWYQQSLDQGLQFLIQYYNGEERAKGNILERFSAQQFPDLHSELNLSSLELGDSALYFCASSARGPNTGELFFGEGSRLTVL.

V is TRBV15 and J is TRBJ2-5, with D possibly matching TRBD2 (6 bases). The CDR3 has 15 residues. V was trimmed by 2 bases and J by 4 bases, leaving 14 bases between them. Germline CDR1 and CDR2: LNHNV and YYDKDF (reference sequence). Here the CDR3 reads CATSRPTGGLETQYF. The CDR3 bases are TGTGCCACCAGCAGACCTACCGGGGGTCTAGAGACCCAGTACTTC.

The CDR3 spells CASSPRTGPSYEQYF. In nucleotides, the CDR3 is TGTGCCAGCAGCCCTCGGACAGGTCCCTCCTACGAGCAGTACTTC. This chain links TRBV2 with TRBJ2-7, with 7 bases identical to TRBD1. The V and J ends lost 6 bases and 0 bases, in that order; junction bases with no gene match: 8. CDR1 is SNHLY, CDR2 FYNNEI, per germline. The CDR3 loop spans 15 amino acids.

The CDR3 coding sequence is TGTGCCAGTAGTATCCCCGATAGCTCCTACAATGAGCAGTTCTTC. This codes for CASSIPDSSYNEQFF. The V and J genes are TRBV19 and TRBJ2-1; no clear D. The V end lost 3 bases, the J end lost 0 bases, and 9 bases lay between the germline ends. The CDR3 is 15 amino acids. The germline gives CDR1 LNHDA, CDR2 SQIVND (reference sequence).

V is TRBV5-1 and J is TRBJ2-3; D call uncertain. CDR1 is SGHRS and CDR2 is YFSETQ in the germline V gene. This CDR3 contains 16 residues. V was clipped by 0 bases and J by 0 bases, with 11 bases between them. CDR3 loop: CASSLAPALSTDTQYF. CDR3 DNA: TGCGCCAGCAGCTTGGCCCCAGCCCTTAGCACAGATACGCAGTATTTT.

This clone has a single count. V is TRBV5-5 and J is TRBJ2-2, with no clear D. CDR3 length: 14 amino acids. The V end lost 1 base, the J end lost 4 bases, and 8 bases lay between the germline ends. Germline CDR1 is SGHKS and CDR2 is YYEKEE (reference sequence). This CDR3 is CASSLWPGTGELFF. The CDR3 region has the DNA TGTGCCAGCAGCTTGTGGCCGGGCACCGGGGAGCTGTTTTTT.

This chain uses TRBV7-6 with TRBJ1-2; the D gene is possibly TRBD1 (5 bases). V was shortened by 1 base and J by 4 bases, with 22 bases between the two germline ends. The CDR3 loop spans 18 amino acids. The germline CDR1 and CDR2 sequences are SGHVS and FNYEAQ. DNA for the CDR3: TGTGCCAGCAGCTTAGACGGGATGCCGGGACCCACGGGCTATGGCTACACCTTC. As protein: CASSLDGMPGPTGYGYTF.

This chain links TRBV11-2 with TRBJ2-4; D assignment may be TRBD1 or TRBD2 (6 bases each). The V and J ends lost 3 bases and 0 bases respectively, with 15 bases between them. The CDR3 loop spans 17 amino acids. Per the germline V gene, CDR1 is SGHAT and CDR2 is FQNNGV. This chain's CDR3 is CASSFGLGGLAKNIQYF. The CDR3 region has the DNA TGTGCCAGCAGCTTCGGTCTAGGGGGACTAGCCAAAAACATTCAGTACTTC.

In this sample, this clone turned up once. The rearrangement uses TRBV30 and TRBJ2-5; tentatively, D is TRBD1 (5 bases). Germline CDR1 and CDR2: GTSNPN and SVGIG (reference sequence). V lost 5 bases and J 2 bases, leaving 6 bases between the germline ends. This CDR3 has 11 amino acids. The CDR3 sequence: CAWDRQETQYF. The DNA for the CDR3 is TGTGCCTGGGACAGACAAGAGACCCAGTACTTC.

The chain employs TRBV7-6 and TRBJ2-3; TRBD2 aligns across 7 bases. V gave up 5 bases and J gave up 2 bases; unmatched junction bases: 10. Germline lookup yields CDR1 SGHVS and CDR2 FNYEAQ. The CDR3 is 16 amino acids. DNA of the CDR3: TGTGCCAGCAGCACGGGAGGCGGGAGCCTCACAGATACGCAGTATTTT. This sequence encodes CASSTGGGSLTDTQYF.

The chain links TRBV7-9 to TRBJ2-5, with 7 bases identical to TRBD1. CDR3 length: 15 residues. The germline V gene encodes CDR1 SEHNR and CDR2 FQNEAQ (reference sequence). V shed 4 bases and J 3 bases; nucleotides not matched to a gene: 8. The CDR3 sequence: CASSSPGTEEETQYF. The CDR3 DNA follows: TGTGCCAGCAGCTCGCCCGGGACAGAAGAAGAGACCCAGTACTTC.

The J gene is TRBJ2-1, the V gene TRBV7-9; D may be TRBD1 or TRBD2 (6 bases each). Trimming removed 3 bases from V and 4 bases from J, with 10 bases in between. CDR3 length: 14 amino acids. CDR1 SEHNR and CDR2 FQNEAQ come from the germline V gene (reference sequence). Written as DNA, the CDR3 is TGTGCCAGCAGCTTTCGGGGGCGATACAATGAGCAGTTCTTC. Protein sequence: CASSFRGRYNEQFF.

The DNA for the CDR3 is TGTGCCAGCAGTTCGGGACAGGAGGTTGAAAAACTGTTTTTT. This gives the protein CASSSGQEVEKLFF. The V and J genes are TRBV28 and TRBJ1-4; 8 nucleotides match TRBD1. CDR3 length: 14 residues. The J segment lost 7 bases and the V segment lost 4 bases, leaving 5 bases of the junction unmatched. CDR1 MDHEN and CDR2 SYDVKM come from the germline V gene.

The chain recombines TRBV27 with TRBJ2-2; D is possibly TRBD1 or TRBD2 (5 bases each). Germline V gene sequence: CDR1 MNHEY, CDR2 SMNVEV (reference sequence). This CDR3 is 14 amino acids long. V lost 3 bases to trimming and J lost 9 bases, with 14 bases between them. CDR3 protein: CASSLEAGRRELFF. As DNA, the CDR3 is TGTGCCAGCAGTTTGGAGGCAGGGCGCCGGGAGCTGTTTTTT.

This chain uses TRBV2 with TRBJ2-3, with D tentatively TRBD1 (5 bases). Trimming took 3 bases from V and 2 from J, leaving 12 bases between them. The CDR3 consists of 15 residues. In germline, CDR1 is SNHLY, CDR2 FYNNEI. The CDR3 region is CASSDQKGLTDTQYF. The CDR3 DNA reads TGTGCCAGCAGTGATCAGAAGGGGCTCACAGATACGCAGTATTTT.

The chain combines TRBV4-1 with TRBJ1-1, with D possibly being TRBD1 (6 bases). The CDR3 is 15 amino acids. Trimming shortened V by 0 bases and J by 5 bases, and 13 bases separated the two germline ends. The germline gives CDR1 MGHRA, CDR2 YSYEKL. Here the CDR3 reads CASSQDGGGWTEAFF. The DNA of the CDR3 is TGCGCCAGCAGCCAAGATGGGGGGGGCTGGACTGAAGCTTTCTTT.

The chain uses TRBV7-9 and TRBJ1-1; maybe TRBD1 (5 bases). Germline-derived CDR1 and CDR2 are SEHNR and FQNEAQ (reference sequence). The CDR3 length is 15 residues. The V and J ends lost 5 bases and 6 bases respectively, with 19 bases between them. The DNA of the CDR3 is TGTGCCAGCAGCCGCGGACAAAACATAAGGGCTGAAGCTTTCTTT. This translates into CASSRGQNIRAEAFF.

The rearrangement links TRBV19 to TRBJ1-1; D may be TRBD1 (5 bases). V lost 3 bases, J lost 5 bases, and 13 bases lay in between. CDR3 length: 14 residues. Germline V CDR1 and CDR2: LNHDA, SQIVND (reference sequence). CDR3 residues: CASSIGDVRTEAFF. DNA of the CDR3: TGTGCCAGTAGTATCGGGGACGTGAGGACTGAAGCTTTCTTT.

The J gene is TRBJ1-5, the V gene TRBV7-8, with D tentatively TRBD1 (6 bases). CDR1 is SGHVS and CDR2 is FQNEAQ in the germline V gene. V was trimmed by 3 bases and J by 6 bases, leaving 24 bases between them. The length of the CDR3 is 18 residues. The CDR3 DNA sequence: TGTGCCAGCAGCTTTACAGTAAGGAACACAGGGAGACGTCAGCCCCAGCATTTT. Amino acid sequence: CASSFTVRNTGRRQPQHF.

The V call is TRBV11-2, the J call TRBJ1-2; D unresolved. Germline assignment: CDR1 SGHAT and CDR2 FQNNGV. The CDR3 totals 12 residues. Trimming took 1 base from V and 11 from J, leaving 11 bases between them. The CDR3 reads CASSLGGVGYTF. CDR3 nucleotide sequence: TGTGCCAGCAGCTTAGGTGGGGTTGGGTACACCTTC. Full variable domain (outside the CDR3, taken from reference TRBV11-2 and TRBJ1-2): EAGVAQSPRYKIIEKRQSVAFWCNPISGHATLYWYQQILGQGPKLLIQFQNNGVVDDSQLPKDRFSAERLKGVDSTLKIQPAKLEDSAVYLCASSLGGVGYTFGSGTRLTVV.

V usage is TRBV28 and J usage is TRBJ2-1; maybe TRBD2 (5 bases). Trimming removed 4 bases at V and 2 bases at J, with 18 bases between. Germline assignment: CDR1 MDHEN and CDR2 SYDVKM. The CDR3 length is 17 residues. CDR3 DNA sequence: TGTGCCAGCAGTTCCGATACTAGTAACTGGGCCTACAATGAGCAGTTCTTC. Translated: CASSSDTSNWAYNEQFF.

The V gene is TRBV29-1, the J gene TRBJ1-2, with a weak D call TRBD1 (5 bases). Trimming removed 3 bases from V and 4 bases from J, with 15 bases in between. This CDR3 region has 14 residues. In germline, CDR1 is SQVTM, CDR2 ANQGSEA. DNA for the CDR3: TGCAGCGTTGATGTCAGGGACCAACTCTATGGCTACACCTTC. This translates into CSVDVRDQLYGYTF.

This chain connects TRBV5-4 to TRBJ2-7, with 7 bases matching TRBD1. V lost 5 bases to trimming and J lost 0 bases; unmatched junction nucleotides: 8. The CDR3 consists of 15 residues. Germline assignment: CDR1 SGHNT and CDR2 YYREEE (reference sequence). The CDR3 loop is CASSYGTESSYEQYF. The DNA of the CDR3 is TGTGCCAGCAGTTATGGGACAGAGAGCTCCTACGAGCAGTACTTC.

The chain recombines TRBV10-3 with TRBJ1-2; D gene uncertain. There are 16 residues in the CDR3. Trimming removed 2 bases at V and 0 bases at J, with 13 bases between. Germline V gene lookup returns CDR1 ENHRY and CDR2 SYGVKD. The CDR3 loop reads CAISEVSVRTNYGYTF. CDR3 DNA: TGTGCCATCAGTGAGGTTAGTGTTCGTACTAACTATGGCTACACCTTC.